The 20 T cell receptor beta chains given below trace back to one sample, sequenced in a study of T cells in Graves' hyperthyroidism and ophthalmopathy. Researchers amplified the TCR beta CDR3 regions from RNA transcripts. Primed by the HTBI set, a first-round RT-PCR was run on the TCR CDR3. One entry per CDR3 protein, called by TCRdb with MiXCR from the multiplex PCR reads. The table shows about 600,000 distinct CDR3 sequences, with 14% occurring only once. Sequencing was carried out using blood. All receptors come from a woman under 30 with Graves' ophthalmopathy.

This clonotype was counted only a few times. The chain links TRBV6-1 to TRBJ2-1; D possibly matches TRBD1 or TRBD2 (6 bases each). The germline V gene has CDR1 MNHNS and CDR2 SASEGT. V was cut by 6 bases and J by 10 bases, with 16 bases left in between. The CDR3 has 13 amino acids. CDR3: CASSLVRGDEQFF. The CDR3 DNA reads as TGTGCCAGCAGCCTCGTAAGGGGGGACGAGCAGTTCTTC.

This chain uses TRBV6-5 with TRBJ1-5; 7 bases are shared with TRBD1. The junction had 4 bases not matched to a gene; V was cut back by 2 bases and J by 3 bases. Germline CDR1 reads MNHEY; CDR2 reads SVGAGI. The CDR3 length is 15 residues. CDR3 loop: CASSYRQGDNQPQHF. The CDR3 DNA is TGTGCCAGCAGTTACAGACAGGGCGACAATCAGCCCCAGCATTTT.

This clonotype was seen a few times. The chain recombines TRBV4-3 with TRBJ1-1; TRBD1 agrees at 7 bases. Germline lookup yields CDR1 LGHNA and CDR2 YSLEER. With V trimmed by 4 bases and J by 11 bases, 13 bases remained unmatched. The CDR3 covers 14 residues. As DNA, the CDR3 is TGCGCCAGCAGCCGATCCCAGATGAGGGGGCAGGCTTTCTTT. Protein: CASSRSQMRGQAFF.

As DNA, the CDR3 is TGCAGTGCTAGTGTGGGAAACCCTGAGCAGTTCTTC. Residues: CSASVGNPEQFF. The gene calls are TRBV20-1 and TRBJ2-1; D is uncertain. In germline, CDR1 is DFQATT, CDR2 SNEGSKA (reference sequence). V gave up 3 bases and J gave up 9 bases, with 12 bases separating them. The CDR3 totals 12 residues.

Details on this clonotype: At one of its ends the junction is not consistent with the germline gene, which may arise from a read error. The gene calls are TRBV14 and TRBJ1-6; D call uncertain. Per germline, CDR1 SGHDN and CDR2 FVKESK. This CDR3 spans 15 amino acids. CDR3 DNA: TGTGCCAGCAGCAAAGAGGGCAGATCAAATTCACCCCTCCACTTT. Translating gives CASSKEGRSNSPLHF.

The sample holds many counts of this clonotype. The chain couples TRBV6-5 to TRBJ1-2; TRBD1 agrees at 8 bases. Germline values: CDR1 MNHEY, CDR2 SVGAGI. V lost 0 bases to trimming and J lost 6 bases; unmatched junction nucleotides: 3. This CDR3 region has 14 residues. The CDR3 reads CASSYSPTGDGYTF. The CDR3 nucleotides are TGTGCCAGCAGTTACTCGCCGACAGGGGATGGCTACACCTTC.

The rearrangement uses TRBV2 and TRBJ2-3; 13 bases are shared with TRBD2. Trimming removed 6 bases from V and 1 base from J; junction bases left unmatched: 13. Germline assignment: CDR1 SNHLY and CDR2 FYNNEI. The CDR3 runs to 19 residues. CDR3 amino acids: CASSLAPGTSGIRTDTQYF. Written as DNA, the CDR3 is TGTGCCAGCAGCTTGGCACCAGGGACTAGCGGGATACGCACAGATACGCAGTATTTT.

This clonotype was counted many times. The chain joins TRBV3-1 to TRBJ2-7; D is unclear. This CDR3 has 14 amino acids. The V gene's germline CDR1 is LGHDT and CDR2 YNNKEL (reference sequence). The ends were cut back, 0 bases at V and 2 bases at J, with 8 bases in the middle. In nucleotides, the CDR3 is TGTGCCAGCAGCCAAGAGGGCAGGCCCTACGAGCAGTACTTC. Translated: CASSQEGRPYEQYF.

This clonotype has just one count. The J gene is TRBJ1-3, the V gene TRBV5-6; D call uncertain. There are 18 residues in the CDR3. Trimming took off 4 bases at V and 0 bases at J, with 20 bases between the two ends. CDR1 SGHDT and CDR2 YYEEEE come from the germline V gene. CDR3 region: CASSPSRNKGSSGNTIYF. CDR3 nucleotides: TGTGCCAGCAGCCCATCCCGTAACAAAGGGAGCTCTGGAAACACCATATATTTT.

The table lists this clonotype with many counts. The rearrangement uses TRBV7-8 and TRBJ1-6; the match to TRBD1 covers 7 bases. The CDR3 is made up of 16 amino acids. Germline V gene data show CDR1 as SGHVS and CDR2 as FQNEAQ. V was clipped by 9 bases and J by 3 bases; unmatched bases: 11. The chain's CDR3 is CASLPGQNLYNSPLHF. DNA for the CDR3: TGTGCCAGTCTCCCGGGACAGAACCTCTATAATTCACCCCTCCACTTT.

This clonotype came up many times. The V and J genes are TRBV11-2 and TRBJ2-1, with D tentatively TRBD2 (6 bases). V gave up 5 bases and J gave up 7 bases, with 9 bases separating them. The CDR3 runs 12 residues. Germline loops: CDR1 SGHAT, CDR2 FQNNGV. The CDR3: CASSRLENEQFF. The CDR3, as DNA: TGTGCCAGCAGCAGACTAGAGAATGAGCAGTTCTTC.

This clonotype was counted ten times or more. V gene TRBV28 combines with J gene TRBJ2-7, with TRBD2 matching over 8 bases. Trimming took 5 bases from V and 3 from J; bases not matched to a gene: 9. In germline, CDR1 is MDHEN, CDR2 SYDVKM. The CDR3 sequence is 15 residues long. CDR3 residues: CASSARGGTRYEQYF. The CDR3 bases are TGTGCCAGCAGTGCCCGGGGGGGGACACGCTACGAGCAGTACTTC. The full variable domain, with the rest looked up from reference TRBV28 and TRBJ2-7, is DVKVTQSSRYLVKRTGEKVFLECVQDMDHENMFWYRQDPGLGLRLIYFSYDVKMKEKGDIPEGYSVSREKKERFSLILESASTNQTSMYLCASSARGGTRYEQYFGPGTRLTVT.

The chain recombines TRBV5-4 with TRBJ2-7; D not certain. Germline CDR1 and CDR2: SGHNT and YYREEE (reference sequence). This CDR3 has 14 residues. V was pared by 4 bases and J by 1 base, with 12 bases between. The CDR3 DNA follows: TGTGCCAGCAGCCCGGCGGCAGGTTCCTACGAGCAGTACTTC. It specifies CASSPAAGSYEQYF. Variable domain in full (rest from reference TRBV5-4 and TRBJ2-7): ETGVTQSPTHLIKTRGQQVTLRCSSQSGHNTVSWYQQALGQGPQFIFQYYREEENGRGNFPPRFSGLQFPNYSSELNVNALELDDSALYLCASSPAAGSYEQYFGPGTRLTVT.

The chain recombines TRBV9 with TRBJ2-2, with 7 nucleotides matching TRBD2. The germline V gene encodes CDR1 SGDLS and CDR2 YYNGEE. V gave up 2 bases and J gave up 0 bases; unmatched junction bases: 16. The CDR3 has 20 amino acids. Here the CDR3 DNA reads TGTGCCAGCAGCGTCTGGGGATGGACTAGTTCGATAGCGAACACCGGGGAGCTGTTTTTT. Translation gives CASSVWGWTSSIANTGELFF.

This clonotype was detected many times. The rearrangement uses TRBV3-1 and TRBJ2-3; D call uncertain. V dropped 0 bases and J dropped 0 bases, with 7 bases sitting between them. This CDR3 has 15 residues. The germline gives CDR1 LGHDT, CDR2 YNNKEL (reference sequence). The CDR3 loop reads CASSQDLSSTDTQYF. For the CDR3, the DNA is TGTGCCAGCAGCCAAGATTTATCTAGCACAGATACGCAGTATTTT.

This clonotype has at least ten counts. The V and J genes are TRBV7-9 and TRBJ2-7; 11 nucleotides line up with TRBD1. CDR1 is SEHNR, CDR2 FQNEAQ, per germline (reference sequence). J was trimmed by 4 bases and V by 3 bases; bases with no gene match: 5. The CDR3 runs to 15 residues. CDR3 amino acids: CASSFGQGAAYEQYF. The CDR3 coding sequence is TGTGCCAGCAGCTTCGGACAGGGGGCGGCTTACGAGCAGTACTTC.

This clonotype was detected many times. This chain links TRBV28 with TRBJ1-6; 11 bases are a match to TRBD1. CDR3 length: 16 residues. The V and J ends lost 0 bases and 8 bases, in that order; junction bases with no gene match: 3. The V gene's germline CDR1 is MDHEN and CDR2 SYDVKM. CDR3 amino acids: CASSLWDRGHDSPLHF. CDR3 DNA sequence: TGTGCCAGCAGTTTATGGGACAGGGGGCACGATTCACCCCTCCACTTT.

This clonotype was seen a handful of times. The chain recombines TRBV20-1 with TRBJ1-1, with unresolved D. Germline V lookup: CDR1 DFQATT, CDR2 SNEGSKA (reference sequence). The CDR3 covers 14 residues. V lost 1 base and J 1 base, leaving 10 bases between the germline ends. For the CDR3, the DNA is TGCAGTGCTAGAGTCACGAGGAAGAACACTGAAGCTTTCTTT. It specifies CSARVTRKNTEAFF.

A note on this clonotype: Germline and junction disagree at one end, which may indicate a read error. V and J are TRBV27 and TRBJ2-7, with a weak D call TRBD2 (5 bases). The CDR3 covers 14 residues. Germline lookup yields CDR1 MNHEY and CDR2 SMNVEV (reference sequence). In nucleotides, the CDR3 is TGTGTCAGCAGTGCGCCGGGATTATCCTACGAGCAGTACTTC. It encodes CVSSAPGLSYEQYF.

This clonotype was detected only a few times. The chain uses TRBV28 and TRBJ2-1; tentative D call: TRBD1 (6 bases). Trimming took 3 bases from V and 0 from J, leaving 9 bases between them. This CDR3 contains 15 residues. Germline V CDR1 and CDR2: MDHEN, SYDVKM. In nucleotides, the CDR3 is TGTGCCAGCAGTTTTGGGGGACACTCCTACAATGAGCAGTTCTTC. Amino acid sequence: CASSFGGHSYNEQFF.